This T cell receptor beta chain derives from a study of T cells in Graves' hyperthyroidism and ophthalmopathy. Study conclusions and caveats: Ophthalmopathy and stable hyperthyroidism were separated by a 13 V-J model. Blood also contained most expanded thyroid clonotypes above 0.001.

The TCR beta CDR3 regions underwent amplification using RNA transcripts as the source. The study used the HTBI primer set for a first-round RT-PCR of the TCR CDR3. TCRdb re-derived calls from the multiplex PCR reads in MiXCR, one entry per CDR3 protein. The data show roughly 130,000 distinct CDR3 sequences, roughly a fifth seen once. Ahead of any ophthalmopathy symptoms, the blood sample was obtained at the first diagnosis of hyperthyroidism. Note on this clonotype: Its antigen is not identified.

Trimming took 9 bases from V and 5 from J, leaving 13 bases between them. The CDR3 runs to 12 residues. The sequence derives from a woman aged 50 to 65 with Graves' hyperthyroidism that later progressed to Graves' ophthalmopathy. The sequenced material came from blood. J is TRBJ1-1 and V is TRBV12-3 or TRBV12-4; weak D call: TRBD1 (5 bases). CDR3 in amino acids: CARGEGKTEAFF. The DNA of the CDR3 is TGTGCCAGAGGGGAGGGGAAGACTGAAGCTTTCTTT.